The 22 T cell receptor beta chains reported below all come from one sample, sequenced in a study of blood T cell repertoires in COVID-19 (dated by TCRdb to the early 2020s). Libraries were constructed by the immunoSEQ multiplex PCR assay. TCRdb took over this immuneACCESS table, retaining in-frame rearrangements with V and J assigned. Such tables are incomplete; in checked studies, under half of the missing clones stem from an unresolved V gene, and the remainder is unexplained. Counted in this sample were some 73,000 clones; approximately 86% of them appeared once. Under 6.5% of the sample is held by the ten biggest clonotypes. The specimen sequenced was peripheral blood. The receptors here all came from a man of 80 years or more with COVID-19, enrolled during active disease.

The chain recombines TRBV9 with TRBJ2-3; 14 nucleotides line up with TRBD2. V was pared by 4 bases and J by 3 bases, with 7 bases of the junction left unmatched. This CDR3 has 17 residues. The germline V gene encodes CDR1 SGDLS and CDR2 YYNGEE. CDR3 nucleotides: TGTGCCAGCAGCCTGACTAGCGGGGGGGCTGGGACAGATACGCAGTATTTT. It specifies CASSLTSGGAGTDTQYF.

This clone was observed a single time. The chain combines TRBV7-2 with TRBJ2-4; D gene ambiguous. The V end lost 1 base, the J end lost 5 bases, and 9 bases lay between the germline ends. Germline CDR1 SGHTA, CDR2 FQGNSA. The CDR3 has 14 amino acids. CDR3: CASSLDVGQNIQYF. CDR3 nucleotide sequence: TGTGCCAGCAGCTTAGACGTGGGCCAAAACATTCAGTACTTC.

This chain links TRBV7-9 with TRBJ1-2; D is possibly TRBD1 (6 bases). Trimming took 5 bases from V and 6 from J, leaving 13 bases between them. Germline CDR1 and CDR2: SEHNR and FQNEAQ (reference sequence). This CDR3 has 13 residues. The CDR3, as DNA: TGTGCCAGCAGCCCAAAGAGGGGGAATGGCTACACCTTC. Amino acids: CASSPKRGNGYTF.

The rearrangement joins TRBV5-8 to TRBJ1-4, with 7 bases identical to TRBD1. There are 14 residues in the CDR3. V trimming: 4 bases; J trimming: 8 bases; junction bases outside the gene matches: 8. CDR1 is SGHTS, CDR2 YDEGEE, per germline. In nucleotides, the CDR3 is TGTGCCAGCAGCCCCCGACAGGGAATAGAAAAACTGTTTTTT. Residues: CASSPRQGIEKLFF. Looking up the rest from reference TRBV5-8 and TRBJ1-4 gives the full variable domain: EAGVTQSPTHLIKTRGQQATLRCSPISGHTSVYWYQQALGLGLQFLLWYDEGEERNRGNFPPRFSGRQFPNYSSELNVNALELEDSALYLCASSPRQGIEKLFFGSGTQLSVL.

The chain carries TRBV12-3 or TRBV12-4 and TRBJ1-6; possible D gene TRBD1, 6 bases. The CDR3 loop spans 13 amino acids. V lost 7 bases to trimming and J lost 6 bases, with 10 bases between them. The CDR3 spells CASMGAGNSPLHF. The CDR3 region has the DNA TGTGCCAGCATGGGGGCCGGTAATTCACCCCTCCACTTT.

This clone was seen only a few times. The gene calls are TRBV4-1 and TRBJ1-5, with D possibly matching TRBD1 (5 bases). CDR1 is MGHRA and CDR2 is YSYEKL in the germline V gene. Trimming removed 0 bases at V and 2 bases at J, with 11 bases between. This CDR3 spans 16 amino acids. CDR3: CASSQDGGIGNQPQHF. The DNA of the CDR3 is TGCGCCAGCAGCCAAGATGGGGGGATTGGCAATCAGCCCCAGCATTTT.

The chain links TRBV15 to TRBJ2-3; TRBD2 matches 8 bases. J was trimmed by 7 bases and V by 4 bases; bases with no gene match: 13. The CDR3 totals 16 residues. The germline gives CDR1 LNHNV, CDR2 YYDKDF (reference sequence). The CDR3 protein is CATSTSSGGLGNTQYF. As DNA, the CDR3 is TGTGCCACCAGCACCTCTTCGGGGGGGCTTGGGAATACGCAGTATTTT. The entire variable domain, with the rest obtained from reference TRBV15 and TRBJ2-3, is as follows: DAMVIQNPRYQVTQFGKPVTLSCSQTLNHNVMYWYQQKSSQAPKLLFHYYDKDFNNEADTPDNFQSRRPNTSFCFLDIRSPGLGDTAMYLCATSTSSGGLGNTQYFGPGTRLTVL.

This sequence joins TRBV7-2 and TRBJ1-3; D remains ambiguous. Germline-derived CDR1 and CDR2 are SGHTA and FQGNSA. The CDR3 loop spans 15 amino acids. V was pared by 8 bases and J by 0 bases, with 14 bases between. The CDR3 sequence: CASSLQQSSGNTIYF. DNA for the CDR3: TGTGCCAGCTCCTTACAGCAGAGCTCTGGAAACACCATATATTTT.

The chain links TRBV9 to TRBJ1-4; D is unclear. Trimming removed 0 bases at V and 5 bases at J, with 5 bases between. The germline gives CDR1 SGDLS, CDR2 YYNGEE. The CDR3 has 13 amino acids. The CDR3 sequence is CASSVGPNEKLFF. The CDR3 region has the DNA TGTGCCAGCAGCGTAGGGCCAAATGAAAAACTGTTTTTT.

This rearrangement joins TRBV29-1 to TRBJ1-2; 7 nucleotides line up with TRBD1. The CDR3 length is 12 residues. After removal of 3 bases from V and 7 bases from J, the junction contained 5 bases not matched to a gene. Germline-derived CDR1 and CDR2 are SQVTM and ANQGSEA. The CDR3 sequence is CSVEKGARGYTF. For the CDR3, the DNA is TGCAGCGTTGAGAAGGGGGCGCGTGGCTACACCTTC.

The genes are TRBV5-1 and TRBJ2-2; no reliable D call. Germline V CDR1 and CDR2: SGHRS, YFSETQ. The V end lost 6 bases, the J end lost 0 bases, and 9 bases lay between the germline ends. The CDR3 is made up of 14 amino acids. The CDR3 DNA is TGCGCCAGCATGTACAGCTCGAACACCGGGGAGCTGTTTTTT. As protein: CASMYSSNTGELFF.

The chain joins TRBV6-5 to TRBJ2-1; weak D call: TRBD2 (5 bases). This CDR3 has 14 amino acids. The V end was cut by 7 bases, the J end by 2 bases, with 12 bases between. Germline V lookup: CDR1 MNHEY, CDR2 SVGAGI. CDR3 DNA: TGTGCCAGCACATCGGGGTCCACCTACAATGAGCAGTTCTTC. It codes for CASTSGSTYNEQFF.

The chain couples TRBV6-5 to TRBJ1-5; TRBD1 is a possible D gene (5 bases). The germline V gene has CDR1 MNHEY and CDR2 SVGAGI. Trimming stripped 4 bases from V and 4 bases from J, with 11 bases between. The CDR3 contains 14 residues. The CDR3 sequence is CASSSGGINQPQHF. In nucleotides, the CDR3 is TGTGCCAGCAGTTCGGGGGGGATTAATCAGCCCCAGCATTTT.

Regarding this clone: This specimen includes other DNA sequences encoding the same CDR3. The J gene is TRBJ2-5, the V gene TRBV19; D is possibly TRBD2 (5 bases). Germline CDR1 reads LNHDA; CDR2 reads SQIVND (reference sequence). This CDR3 has 11 amino acids. Trimming took 4 bases from V and 5 from J, leaving 5 bases between them. This chain's CDR3 is CASSSGETQYF. Written as DNA, the CDR3 is TGTGCCAGTAGTAGCGGGGAGACCCAGTACTTC.

V gene TRBV6-5 combines with J gene TRBJ2-2, with D possibly matching TRBD1 (6 bases). The V end was cut by 8 bases, the J end by 5 bases, with 15 bases between. This CDR3 spans 14 amino acids. Germline values: CDR1 MNHEY, CDR2 SVGAGI. CDR3 coding DNA: TGTGCCAGCGGGGTCCAGGGGTGGACCGGGGAGCTGTTTTTT. It translates to CASGVQGWTGELFF.

This chain uses TRBV5-1 with TRBJ1-5; 8 bases are a match to TRBD1. The V gene's germline CDR1 is SGHRS and CDR2 YFSETQ. V lost 0 bases and J lost 2; bases outside the gene matches: 10. CDR3 size: 18 residues. The CDR3 nucleotides are TGCGCCAGCAGCTTGGGTGGACAGGGAGGGCTCGGCAATCAGCCCCAGCATTTT. It encodes CASSLGGQGGLGNQPQHF.

CDR3: CASSQDLTSGGMWDIQYF. The CDR3, as DNA: TGCGCCAGCAGCCAAGATCTCACTAGCGGGGGTATGTGGGACATTCAGTACTTC. This sequence joins TRBV4-1 and TRBJ2-4; 11 bases match TRBD2. The ends lost 0 bases at V and 8 bases at J; junction bases unmatched: 12. There are 18 residues in the CDR3. The germline V gene has CDR1 MGHRA and CDR2 YSYEKL.

This clone was counted a few times. The chain employs TRBV27 and TRBJ1-3, with D possibly being TRBD1 (6 bases). CDR3 size: 17 residues. Germline assignment: CDR1 MNHEY and CDR2 SMNVEV (reference sequence). Trimming stripped 6 bases from V and 0 bases from J, with 18 bases between. CDR3 sequence (DNA): TGTGCCAGCAGGCCCCGTATAGGGACAACCTCTGGAAACACCATATATTTT. Amino acids: CASRPRIGTTSGNTIYF.

This sequence joins TRBV29-1 and TRBJ2-3, with a possible D match to TRBD2 (5 bases). The V gene's germline CDR1 is SQVTM and CDR2 ANQGSEA. Trimming took 7 bases from V and 7 from J, leaving 18 bases between them. This CDR3 region has 13 residues. The CDR3 bases are TGCAGCGCCGCGCCGGGAAGCACTTATACGCAGTATTTT. It codes for CSAAPGSTYTQYF.

This sequence joins TRBV18 and TRBJ1-5; 8 positions match TRBD1. This CDR3 region has 13 residues. Germline CDR1 is KGHSH and CDR2 is LQKENI. V trimming: 3 bases; J trimming: 5 bases; junction bases outside the gene matches: 0. The chain's CDR3 is CASSPDRDQPQHF. The CDR3, as DNA: TGTGCCAGCTCACCGGACAGGGATCAGCCCCAGCATTTT.

The rearrangement links TRBV5-5 to TRBJ2-1; 13 bases agree with TRBD2. In germline, CDR1 is SGHKS, CDR2 YYEKEE (reference sequence). With V trimmed by 4 bases and J by 0 bases, 10 bases remained unmatched. The CDR3 is 19 residues long. This chain's CDR3 is CASSPRLAGGASSYNEQFF. CDR3 nucleotides: TGTGCCAGCAGCCCCCGACTAGCGGGGGGCGCCAGCTCCTACAATGAGCAGTTCTTC. The whole variable domain, remainder taken from reference TRBV5-5 and TRBJ2-1, is DAGVTQSPTHLIKTRGQQVTLRCSPISGHKSVSWYQQVLGQGPQFIFQYYEKEERGRGNFPDRFSARQFPNYSSELNVNALLLGDSALYLCASSPRLAGGASSYNEQFFGPGTRLTVL.

This chain joins TRBV10-3 and TRBJ2-7, with D possibly being TRBD1 (5 bases). Germline V lookup: CDR1 ENHRY, CDR2 SYGVKD. The CDR3 has 12 residues. V dropped 4 bases and J dropped 7 bases, with 11 bases sitting between them. This chain's CDR3 is CAISAGQGEQYF. CDR3 sequence (DNA): TGTGCCATCAGTGCCGGGCAGGGTGAGCAGTACTTC.